What follows is one T cell receptor beta chain and its context. Its target is unknown. This entry comes from a study of cytomegalovirus exposure and HLA in healthy donors. Whole-study context: Clustering assigned 81% of the approximately 400 genotyped donors to the Caucasian-associated ancestry cluster. Study outcomes and limitations: Cytomegalovirus-associated TCR beta chains were listed, numbering 150 to 200.

PCR was performed using 60 Vbeta and 13 Jbeta primers. Some clones are missing from TCRdb's copy, which holds only in-frame ones; the method was immunoSEQ multiplex PCR. The profile shows about 120,000 clones, 65% of them singletons. The CDR3 totals 15 residues. V gave up 4 bases and J gave up 6 bases; unmatched junction bases: 7. Germline V gene lookup returns CDR1 MNHEY and CDR2 SVGAGI. The origin of this receptor is a woman aged 40-49 years in good health and CMV-seropositive. This chain uses TRBV6-5 with TRBJ1-5; 9 bases are a match to TRBD1. The sequencing input was PBMCs. Here the CDR3 DNA reads TGTGCCAGCAGTTCCCGGACAGGGGATGGTCAGCCCCAGCATTTT. This sequence encodes CASSSRTGDGQPQHF.